Listed below are T cell receptor beta chains from one sample, sequenced in a study of T cell responses to AZD1222 COVID-19 vaccine. The repertoire was sequenced with immunoSEQ multiplex PCR; TCRdb's copy has only in-frame clones and lacks some. The table includes about 84,000 clones, 85% to 90% detected once. Source: peripheral blood, taken on day 0 of AZD1222 vaccination. Every receptor here comes from an adult in good health. Each CDR3 is given without its conserved first and last residue. The D gene is left open where the match is weak.

>TRBD2|TRBV6-5
ASSAMGLALKEQF
>-|TRBV15
ATSRDRGEQETQY
>-|TRBV15
ATSRDLGSGNEKLF
>TRBD1|TRBV11-2
ASSVDRGGQPQH
>-|TRBV21-1
ASSKKGGREETGELF
>-|TRBV4-2
ASSQGTANYGYT
>-|TRBV6-2/TRBV6-3
ASSYVQRGFLEQY
>-|TRBV18
ASSQGNQPQH
>-|TRBV7-9
ASSLRTAGYGTGELF
>-|TRBV29-1
SVEGTAGRNNYGYT
>-|TRBV5-6
ASSLLQGLSGNTIY
>TRBD2|TRBV19
ASSISTSGRADEQF
>-|TRBV5-1
ASSFQGTGELF
>-|TRBV7-9
ASSSREVNQPQH
>-|TRBV5-1
ASSLNEGSSPLH
>TRBD1|TRBV4-2
ASSQTRDRVY
>TRBD2|TRBV13
ASSSPTSGRAGGGELF
>TRBD2|TRBV7-9
ASSPRLAGVNEQF
>TRBD2|TRBV2
ASSGTSGSNEQF
>-|TRBV5-1
ASSLELFNEQF
>-|TRBV5-1
ASSRPIGTNEQF
>TRBD1|TRBV7-8
ASTLGGTAYGYT
>-|TRBV2
ASSPWGLTNYGYT
>-|TRBV6-6
ASSYPAVYNEQF
>TRBD2|TRBV11-1
ASRLGLADYNEQF
>-|TRBV5-4
ASSLDGTSNQPQH
>-|TRBV5-6
ASSLGRAGQPQH
>-|TRBV7-2
ASSLVPSVANTGELF
>-|TRBV7-9
ASSPRQSTVTEAF
>TRBD1|TRBV19
ASSIDPGGVDTEAF
>-|TRBV19
ASSTPQGSHTQY
>TRBD1|TRBV28
AHRGVYNSPLH
>TRBD2|TRBV4-1
ASSESDSRASGPTDTQY
>-|TRBV6-5
ASRDTPETDTQY
>-|TRBV5-1
ASSLARGGAGTYNEQF
>-|TRBV7-9
ASSLGTAADTQY
>-|TRBV28
ASVNGGGAYEQY
>-|TRBV19
ASSISAHEQY
>TRBD1|TRBV5-6
ASSSPWDRVDTIY
>TRBD1|TRBV28
ASRRTGGDYGYT
>TRBD2|TRBV6-1
ASSETSGIYEQY
>-|TRBV28
ASSLVGGVPTGELF
>-|TRBV4-2
ASSQGATGPPYEQY
>-|TRBV5-1
ASSLAPNLFNEQF
>-|TRBV28
ASRRIHEQY
>TRBD2|TRBV7-2
ASSPGLAGETQY
>-|TRBV6-4
ASRRQVGYNEQF
>TRBD2|TRBV6-2/TRBV6-3
ASSYIPGLAGGAYEQY